Listed below are T cell receptor beta chains from one sample, sequenced in a study of cytomegalovirus exposure and HLA in healthy donors. Sequenced by immunoSEQ multiplex PCR; TCRdb stores in-frame clones only, minus some. Counted here are approximately 91,000 clones, less than 70% occurring once; the ten biggest clones make up about 2.3%. The source material was PBMCs. These receptors came from a human donor in good health. The CDR3 runs from the conserved cysteine through the conserved F or W. The D gene is left open where the match is weak. Some rows have no size entry. The others give once, few or many, or a class for an expanded clone.

D gene: -; V gene: TRBV15; J gene: TRBJ2-7; clone size: few; CDR3 DNA: TGTGCCACCAGCAGTCCGGTCGGGGCCTACGAGCAGTACTTC; CDR3 protein: CATSSPVGAYEQYF
D gene: TRBD1; V gene: TRBV2; J gene: TRBJ1-5; clone size: -; CDR3 DNA: TGTGCCAGCAGTGATTGGGGGACAAGGGGGCAGGGACAGCCCCAGCATTTT; CDR3 protein: CASSDWGTRGQGQPQHF
D gene: -; V gene: TRBV7-8; J gene: TRBJ1-5; clone size: once; CDR3 DNA: TGTGCCAGCAGCCCGAGCCGCCGGACAGTCCTCAATCAGCCCCAGCATTTT; CDR3 protein: CASSPSRRTVLNQPQHF
D gene: -; V gene: TRBV6-5; J gene: TRBJ1-1; clone size: -; CDR3 DNA: TGTGCCAGCAGTTCCATGCCCCCGAGAGCTTTCTTT; CDR3 protein: CASSSMPPRAFF
D gene: TRBD2; V gene: TRBV5-1; J gene: TRBJ2-2; clone size: -; CDR3 DNA: TGCGCCAGCAAACCGGGGGGGCAGTACACCGGGGAGCTGTTTTTT; CDR3 protein: CASKPGGQYTGELFF
D gene: TRBD1; V gene: TRBV19; J gene: TRBJ2-5; clone size: -; CDR3 DNA: TGTGCCAGTAGTGGCGACAGGGGACAGGGAGAGACCCAGTACTTC; CDR3 protein: CASSGDRGQGETQYF
D gene: -; V gene: TRBV28; J gene: TRBJ2-7; clone size: -; CDR3 DNA: TGTGCCAGCAGTTCACCGGGTCTCTCCTACGAGCAGTACTTC; CDR3 protein: CASSSPGLSYEQYF
D gene: -; V gene: TRBV18; J gene: TRBJ1-2; clone size: -; CDR3 DNA: TGTGCCAGCTCACCGACGAGTTGGGGGGGGATTAACTATGGCTACACCTTC; CDR3 protein: CASSPTSWGGINYGYTF
D gene: TRBD2; V gene: TRBV5-1; J gene: TRBJ2-2; clone size: -; CDR3 DNA: TGCGCCAGCACAACTAGCGGAGCGAACACCGGGGAGCTGTTTTTT; CDR3 protein: CASTTSGANTGELFF
D gene: -; V gene: TRBV7-2; J gene: TRBJ2-7; clone size: -; CDR3 DNA: TGTGCCAGCAGCCTCCCGGGAAATCAACAGCAGTACTTC; CDR3 protein: CASSLPGNQQQYF
D gene: TRBD1; V gene: TRBV9; J gene: TRBJ1-6; clone size: few; CDR3 DNA: TGTGCCAGCAGCGCCGGGACAGGGAATTCACCCCTCCACTTT; CDR3 protein: CASSAGTGNSPLHF
D gene: -; V gene: TRBV4-1; J gene: TRBJ2-5; clone size: few; CDR3 DNA: TGCGCCAGCAGCGAAGGGGAAGCTAGCTACGAGGCCCAGTACTTC; CDR3 protein: CASSEGEASYEAQYF